This T cell receptor beta chain was captured in a study of prognosis after radiotherapy for stage I lung cancer. Study context: Patients received 3 to 5 SBRT fractions with a biologically effective dose of at least 100 Gy. Study observations and caveats: Reportedly, metastasis status was linked to differences in TRBV and TRBJ usage frequencies.

Amplicons of TCR beta CDR3 were generated from genomic DNA by two-round multiplex PCR. Gene-specific primers for each TRBV and TRBJ gene drove first-round PCR. TCRdb processed the multiplex PCR reads anew with MiXCR; each CDR3 protein has one entry. Of over 11,000 distinct CDR3 sequences in the sample, roughly 27% were seen once. As concerns this clonotype: The antigen is unknown. Here the CDR3 omits its conserved ending phenylalanine or tryptophan, so a read error is the likely source.

The sequence was collected from a donor aged 50 or older with non-small cell lung cancer. The source was PBMCs, collected before or after stereotactic body radiation therapy (not recorded which).

This CDR3 is CASSEDRVDYGYTL. The CDR3 DNA follows: TGTGCCAGCAGTGAGGACAGGGTAGACTATGGCTACACCCTC. This chain uses TRBV2 with TRBJ1-2, with 8 positions matching TRBD1. Germline CDR1 reads SNHLY; CDR2 reads FYNNEI. This CDR3 has 14 residues. Trimming took 3 bases from V and 3 from J; bases not matched to a gene: 3.